This TCR beta chain was sequenced during a study of blood T cells in healthy people across ages (dated by TCRdb to the mid-2010s). A note on the overall study: In model experiments, template switching captured about one uniquely barcoded TCR beta cDNA molecule for every two T cells. Using the same blood draw, the study looked at two additional independent replicas of 1 million unique cDNA reads for two donors, one aged 18 to 30 and the other aged 80 or older. Age-related changes in TCR beta repertoire diversity were measured in the study by deep sequencing normalized with unique cDNA molecular identifiers. Donors were grouped into four age groups: young (average approximately 15 years), middle-aged (39), aged (about 60) and long-lived (approximately 75). Here is what the overall study found, with its caveats: The percentage of naive T cells measured by flow cytometry correlated strongly with observed TCR beta diversity. Conclusive comparison of naive and antigen-experienced compartments was prevented by the profiling of bulk unsorted PBMCs. As age increased, observed TCR beta diversity per million T cells dropped in a roughly linear way, and a significant reduction was already evident by age about 40. The CMV infection status of donors was not known, potentially confounding age-related changes in expanded clonotypes. The long-lived group showed more naive CD4+ T cells, fewer expanded clones and increased TCR diversity than the aged group, suggesting age selection. Estimates of total diversity from one million sequenced T cells were regarded as lower bounds and underestimates.

CDR1 and CDR2 were assigned from the germline V gene (reference sequence) as DFQATT and SNEGSKA. From the cysteine through the phenylalanine, the CDR3 covers 12 amino acids. The read is trimmed to its CDR3 DNA, 36 bases read in frame from base 1. V sheds 5 bases and J sheds 1 base, leaving 8 bases between their ends. Systemically healthy Caucasian individuals from Russia, some 36 in total and aged roughly 6 to 95 years, were included as donors. Each donor gave approximately 9.3 milliliters of peripheral blood, collected into EDTA-treated Vacutainer tubes. Ficoll-Paque density-gradient centrifugation was used to isolate PBMCs, with at least 7 million obtained per sample. Total RNA was extracted from PBMCs with Trizol reagent, with at least 5 micrograms obtained per sample. For every donor, an aliquot of PBMCs went through flow cytometry to measure the percentages of naive CD45RAhigh/CD27high T cells.

The method was 5' RACE. Reads for this sample came from an Illumina HiSeq 2500. A second PCR of 7 to 11 cycles was performed with a sample-barcoded 5' primer and a J-beta primer mix. Each TCR beta cDNA molecule received a unique molecular identifier from a template-switch 5' adaptor carrying 12 random nucleotides. Each sample yielded at least 3 million CDR3-containing paired-end reads. The Mint cDNA synthesis kit, primed by a TRBC-specific oligonucleotide, was used to synthesize first-strand cDNA from all RNA. Following uracil-DNA glycosylase treatment, a first 18-cycle PCR with universal primers M1SS and BC2_uni_R was performed on all cDNA. The paper's data handling went like this. For normalization, 1 million high-quality reads, each with a distinct molecular identifier, were randomly selected from each sample. Instead of being binned into consensus sequences, reads with shared molecular identifiers were discarded. CDR3 identification, clonotype clustering and error correction used MiTCR with a Q25 quality threshold and the strictest error-elimination algorithm. A nonparametric unseen species model with Euler transformation was used to estimate lower-bound total TCR beta diversity. Using fastp at Q25 and MiXCR, TCRdb reprocessed the public reads and kept productive beta chains. Each entry is one CDR3 protein sequence, shown with its most common DNA and genes. TCRdb, rather than the study authors, made the V and J calls. Recorded for this sample are more than 900,000 distinct CDR3 sequences; roughly a quarter of them occurred a single time. 0.75% of the sample rests with the top ten.

In this sample, this clonotype turned up a few times. There is no known antigen for this receptor. The record has no base qualities; no much larger clone is one base away. The sample also formed part of further work on T cells of mothers and their children. The second study also describes: Nine systemically healthy Caucasian individuals served as donors, namely three mothers together with their six children. cDNA synthesis used all of the extracted RNA, with 1.5 ug of RNA in each 15 ul reaction. In the second PCR, the M1S primer introduced both the sample barcodes and 2-4 random nucleotides. More than 9 million TCR beta CDR3 reads were obtained from each mother, and millions of reads were obtained from each child. Thymic selection similarly shapes TCR recombination output in related and unrelated pairs, with minor effect from inherited differences. Normalized repertoire overlap was always slightly but never significantly higher in related than unrelated mother-child pairs. No persistent microchimeric T cell clones were found, with a detection sensitivity of approximately 95 clones per million clonotypes. Deep NGS was used in the study to compare the TCR beta repertoires of mothers and children and to look for features that separate related mother-child pairs from unrelated individuals. Mothers averaged about 40 +/- 4 years of age and children averaged around 10 +/- 4 years. After adapters were ligated using NEBNext reagents, the libraries underwent 100+100 nt paired-end sequencing on an Illumina HiSeq 2000. Mother and child libraries were prepared a month apart and sequenced in separate runs to prevent cross-contamination. Each donor had between roughly 500,000 and 2,200,000 distinct TCR beta clonotypes identified. Naive TCR beta clonotypes were estimated from low-frequency clonotypes matched to each donor's FACS-determined naive share, without sorting.

The rearranged segments are TRBV20-1 and TRBJ1-1; a confident D gene designation cannot be given. Sequencing was performed on blood. The TCR sequence derives from a girl aged 2-9 years in good health. In nucleotide form, the sequence is TGCAGTGCTCAAACAGAGAACACTGAAGCTTTCTTT. Its protein product is CSAQTENTEAFF.